The clone carrying this TCR beta chain was counted ten times or more. The antigen remains undetermined. This specimen belongs to a study of regulatory T cells in long-lasting Graves disease. With 5 bases clipped from V and 7 bases from J, the junction kept 4 bases outside the gene matches. The germline V gene encodes CDR1 DFQATT and CDR2 SNEGSKA (reference sequence). This CDR3 comprises 11 residues. Time point given: persistent/refractory GD, antithyroid drugs over 5 years with positive TRAb. PBMC RNA served as the TCR library source. Diagnosing Graves' disease relied on the American Thyroid Association guidelines. Study-wide results and caveats: Study was limited to peripheral blood, excluding thyroid tissue. TCR diversity in persistent Graves' patients was below that of newly diagnosed ones.

Relying on iRepertoire HTBI primers and Arm-PCR of CDR3 regions, the team built TCR beta libraries. MiXCR was run by TCRdb on the multiplex PCR reads, yielding one entry per CDR3 protein. The sample has 400,000 or so distinct CDR3 sequences; around 20% are singletons. Sequencing was performed on peripheral blood mononuclear cells (PBMCs), taken when the disease was refractory, from a patient treated with antithyroid drugs. The rearrangement links TRBV20-1 to TRBJ2-5, with 7 bases that match TRBD1. The source of this sequence is a female donor with Graves disease. DNA of the CDR3: TGCAGTGCTCCAGGGGGTGGGACCCAGTACTTC. This sequence encodes CSAPGGGTQYF.